The rows below give T cell receptor beta chains drawn from one sample of a study of T-cell memory formation after mild COVID-19. MiXCR, applied by TCRdb to the 5' RACE reads, yields one record per CDR3 protein. The sample shows roughly 260,000 distinct CDR3 sequences, around 17% of them seen only once. Sequences were obtained from PBMCs or a T cell subset sorted from them (not recorded which). The receptors here all came from a man in his late teens or twenties who had mild COVID-19 (a few samples of this study predate the infection). Cell type and time point are not known. Each CDR3 is given with its conserved first and last residue. D genes are given only for firm matches. Clone size is not always given. Where it is, it says once, few, many or a class for expanded clones.

V	size	J	D	DNA	CDR3
TRBV9	NA	TRBJ2-7	NA	TGTGCCAGCAGCGTAGGGGCGGAGGGTAGGTACGAGCAGTACTTC	CASSVGAEGRYEQYF
TRBV5-1	few	TRBJ1-6	NA	TGCGCCAGCAGCTTGGAAGGTTGGCCGAGTAATTCACCCCTCCACTTT	CASSLEGWPSNSPLHF
TRBV30	few	TRBJ2-7	NA	TGTGCCTGGAGTAAAACCCCCGGCAACTCCTACGAGCAGTACTTC	CAWSKTPGNSYEQYF
TRBV20-1	few	TRBJ2-3	NA	TGCAGTGCCGGTCAGGGGACTAGCACAGATACGCAGTATTTT	CSAGQGTSTDTQYF
TRBV6-1	many	TRBJ1-3	NA	TGTGCCAGCAGTCGCCAGGAGGTCGCGTCCGGAAACACCATATATTTT	CASSRQEVASGNTIYF
TRBV7-2	NA	TRBJ2-3	TRBD1	TGTGCCAGCAGGGCTTTAAGGACAGGGGGCGCTTCTGGCACAGATACGCAGTATTTT	CASRALRTGGASGTDTQYF
TRBV5-1	NA	TRBJ2-4	NA	TGCGCCAGCAGCTTTAGAGGGGTCAAAAACATTCAGTACTTC	CASSFRGVKNIQYF
TRBV7-2	NA	TRBJ1-6	NA	TGTGCCAGCAGCTCAGACATACCAGGGTTTTCACCCCTCCACTTT	CASSSDIPGFSPLHF
TRBV7-2	NA	TRBJ2-5	TRBD1	TGTGCCAGCAGCTCCTCAGGGGGCGAAAAGACCCAGTACTTC	CASSSSGGEKTQYF
TRBV4-2	NA	TRBJ1-5	TRBD1	TGTGCCAGCAGCCGGGGCTTACAGGGGATAGAGGGGCCCCAGCATTTT	CASSRGLQGIEGPQHF
TRBV20-1	NA	TRBJ2-5	TRBD1	TGCAGCGAGATGGGACAGAACCAAGAGACCCAGTACTTC	CSEMGQNQETQYF
TRBV5-1	few	TRBJ2-6	NA	TGCGCCAGCAGCTCTCAACCTGGGGCCAACGTCCTGACTTTC	CASSSQPGANVLTF
TRBV7-2	few	TRBJ2-3	NA	TGTGCCAGCAGCTTCTCCCGACAGGGAGGAATCACAGATACGCAGTATTTT	CASSFSRQGGITDTQYF
TRBV30	NA	TRBJ2-1	TRBD2	TGTGCCTGGAGTGGAACTAGCGGGGGGTACAATGAGCAGTTCTTC	CAWSGTSGGYNEQFF
TRBV9	NA	TRBJ2-5	TRBD1	TGTGCCAGCAGCGTCTCCCCCCGGGACAGGCGGGAGACCCAGTACTTC	CASSVSPRDRRETQYF
TRBV3-1	NA	TRBJ2-3	NA	TGTGCCAGCAGCCAAGCAGGTCCGTCTGCACGCACAGATACGCAGTATTTT	CASSQAGPSARTDTQYF
TRBV6-2/TRBV6-3	NA	TRBJ1-2	NA	TGTGCCAGCAGTTATCAGGAGGTCTGGGGCTACACCTTC	CASSYQEVWGYTF
TRBV11-2	NA	TRBJ2-5	NA	TGTGCCAGCAGCTTAGATCAGGCGTACAAAGAGACCCAGTACTTC	CASSLDQAYKETQYF
TRBV5-1	many	TRBJ2-7	NA	TGCGCCAGCAGCCTCCAGGGAGACCGCGAGCAGTACTTC	CASSLQGDREQYF
TRBV28	few	TRBJ1-6	TRBD1	TGTGCCAGCATTGAGTCGGGACAGGGAAAATCCCTCCACTTT	CASIESGQGKSLHF
TRBV19	NA	TRBJ1-1	TRBD1	TGTGCCAGTAGACCGGGACAGTGGAACACTGAAGCTTTCTTT	CASRPGQWNTEAFF
TRBV9	NA	TRBJ2-7	NA	TGTGCCAGCAGCGCAGGGTACGAGCAGTACTTC	CASSAGYEQYF